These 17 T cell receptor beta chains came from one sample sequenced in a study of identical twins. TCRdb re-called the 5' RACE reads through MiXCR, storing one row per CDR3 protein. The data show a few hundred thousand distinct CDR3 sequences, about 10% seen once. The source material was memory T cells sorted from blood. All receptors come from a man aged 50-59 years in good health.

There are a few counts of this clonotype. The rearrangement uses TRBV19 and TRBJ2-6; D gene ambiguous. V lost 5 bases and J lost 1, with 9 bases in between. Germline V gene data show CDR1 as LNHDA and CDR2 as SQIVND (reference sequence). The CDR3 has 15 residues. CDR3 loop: CASSLQHSGANVLTF. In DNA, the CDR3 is TGTGCCAGTAGTTTACAACATTCTGGGGCCAACGTCCTGACTTTC.

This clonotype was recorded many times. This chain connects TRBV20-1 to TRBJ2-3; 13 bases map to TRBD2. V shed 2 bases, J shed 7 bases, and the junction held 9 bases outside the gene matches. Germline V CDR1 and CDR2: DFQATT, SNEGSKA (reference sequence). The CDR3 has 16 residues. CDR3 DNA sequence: TGCAGTGCTAGATGGGTGACTAGCGGGGGGCGATATACGCAGTATTTT. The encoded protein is CSARWVTSGGRYTQYF.

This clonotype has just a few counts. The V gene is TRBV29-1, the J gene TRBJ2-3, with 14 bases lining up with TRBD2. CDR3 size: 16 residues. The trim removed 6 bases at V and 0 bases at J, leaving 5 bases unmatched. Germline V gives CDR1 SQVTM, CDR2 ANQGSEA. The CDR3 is CSVGGTSGGSTDTQYF. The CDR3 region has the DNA TGCAGCGTGGGAGGGACTAGCGGGGGTAGCACAGATACGCAGTATTTT.

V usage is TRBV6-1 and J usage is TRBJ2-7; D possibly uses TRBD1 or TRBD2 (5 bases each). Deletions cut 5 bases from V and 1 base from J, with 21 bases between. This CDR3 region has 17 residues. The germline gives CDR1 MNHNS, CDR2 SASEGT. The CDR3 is CASSPQKPGRDSYEQYF. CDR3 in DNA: TGTGCCAGCAGTCCACAGAAACCGGGACGGGATTCCTACGAGCAGTACTTC.

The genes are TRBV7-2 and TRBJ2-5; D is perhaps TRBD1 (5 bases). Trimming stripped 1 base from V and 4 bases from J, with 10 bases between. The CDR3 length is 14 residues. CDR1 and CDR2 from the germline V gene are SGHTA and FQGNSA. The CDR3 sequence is CASSLVGRVETQYF. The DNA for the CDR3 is TGTGCCAGCAGCTTAGTGGGCAGGGTAGAGACCCAGTACTTC. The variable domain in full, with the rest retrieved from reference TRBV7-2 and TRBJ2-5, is GAGVSQSPSNKVTEKGKDVELRCDPISGHTALYWYRQSLGQGLEFLIYFQGNSAPDKSGLPSDRFSAERTGGSVSTLTIQRTQQEDSAVYLCASSLVGRVETQYFGPGTRLLVL.

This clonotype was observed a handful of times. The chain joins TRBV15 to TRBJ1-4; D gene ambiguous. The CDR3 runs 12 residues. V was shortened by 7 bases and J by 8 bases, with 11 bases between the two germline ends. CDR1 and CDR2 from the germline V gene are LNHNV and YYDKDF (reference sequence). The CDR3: CATKQLGEKLFF. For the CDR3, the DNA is TGTGCCACCAAGCAGTTGGGAGAAAAACTGTTTTTT.

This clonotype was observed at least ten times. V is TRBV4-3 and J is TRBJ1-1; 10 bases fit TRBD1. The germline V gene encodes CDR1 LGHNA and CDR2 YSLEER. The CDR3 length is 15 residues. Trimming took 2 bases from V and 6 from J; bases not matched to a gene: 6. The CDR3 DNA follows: TGCGCCAGCAGCCAATGGGAGGGACAGGGGTCTGAAGCTTTCTTT. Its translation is CASSQWEGQGSEAFF.

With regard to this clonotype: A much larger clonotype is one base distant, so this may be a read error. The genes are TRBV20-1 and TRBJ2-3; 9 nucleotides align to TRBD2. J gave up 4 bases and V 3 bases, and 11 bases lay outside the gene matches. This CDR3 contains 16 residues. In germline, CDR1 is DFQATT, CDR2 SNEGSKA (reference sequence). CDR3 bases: TGCAGTGCTAGCGGACTAGCGCGAGTGGGCCCAGATACGCAGTATTTT. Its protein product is CSASGLARVGPDTQYF.

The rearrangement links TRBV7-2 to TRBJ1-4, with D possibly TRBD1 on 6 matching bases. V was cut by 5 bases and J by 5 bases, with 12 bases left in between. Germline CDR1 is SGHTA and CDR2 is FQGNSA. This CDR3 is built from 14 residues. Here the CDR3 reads CASSLRRGNEKLFF. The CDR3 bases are TGTGCCAGCAGCCTCAGAAGGGGGAATGAAAAACTGTTTTTT.

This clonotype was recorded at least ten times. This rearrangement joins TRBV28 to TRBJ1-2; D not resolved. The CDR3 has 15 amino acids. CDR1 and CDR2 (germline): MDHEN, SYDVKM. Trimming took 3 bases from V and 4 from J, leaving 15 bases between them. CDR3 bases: TGTGCCAGCAGTTTTAACCCCCTGAGGGTCTATGGCTACACCTTC. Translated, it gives CASSFNPLRVYGYTF.

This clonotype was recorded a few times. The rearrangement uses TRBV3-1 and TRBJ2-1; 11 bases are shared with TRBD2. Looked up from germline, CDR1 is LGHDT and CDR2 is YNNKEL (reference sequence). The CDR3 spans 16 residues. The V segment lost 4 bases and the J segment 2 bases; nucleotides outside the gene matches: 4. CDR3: CASSPYSGGAYNEQFF. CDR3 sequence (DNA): TGTGCCAGCAGCCCATATAGCGGGGGGGCCTACAATGAGCAGTTCTTC.

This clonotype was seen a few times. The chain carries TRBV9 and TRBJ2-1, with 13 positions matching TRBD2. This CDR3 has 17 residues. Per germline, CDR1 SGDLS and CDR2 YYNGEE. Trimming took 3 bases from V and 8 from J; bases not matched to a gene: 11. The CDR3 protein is CASSARPGLAGSYEQFF. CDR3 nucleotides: TGTGCCAGCAGCGCCCGACCGGGACTAGCGGGATCTTATGAGCAGTTCTTC.

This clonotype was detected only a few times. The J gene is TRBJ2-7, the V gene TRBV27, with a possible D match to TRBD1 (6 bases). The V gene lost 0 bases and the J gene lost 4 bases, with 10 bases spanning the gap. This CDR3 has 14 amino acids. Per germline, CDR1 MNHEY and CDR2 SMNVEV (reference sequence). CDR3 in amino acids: CASSLSGTQYEQYF. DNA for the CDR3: TGTGCCAGCAGTTTATCCGGGACACAATACGAGCAGTACTTC.

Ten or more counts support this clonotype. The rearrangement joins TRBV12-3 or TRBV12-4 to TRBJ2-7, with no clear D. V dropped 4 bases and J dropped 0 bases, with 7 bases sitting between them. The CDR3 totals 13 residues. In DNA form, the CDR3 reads TGTGCCAGCAGTTACGCTTTCTCCTACGAGCAGTACTTC. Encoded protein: CASSYAFSYEQYF.

The chain's CDR3 is CASSSIDDPRETQYF. DNA for the CDR3: TGTGCCAGCAGCTCGATAGATGATCCACGGGAGACCCAGTACTTC. The V call is TRBV7-9, the J call TRBJ2-5; no clear D gene. Trimming took off 4 bases at V and 5 bases at J, with 17 bases between the two ends. The CDR3 extends over 15 amino acids. Germline V CDR1 and CDR2: SEHNR, FQNEAQ (reference sequence).

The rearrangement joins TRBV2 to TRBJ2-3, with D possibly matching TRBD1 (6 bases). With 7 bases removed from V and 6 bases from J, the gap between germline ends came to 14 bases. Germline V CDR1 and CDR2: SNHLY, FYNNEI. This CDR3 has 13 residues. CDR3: CASIRGIEDTQYF. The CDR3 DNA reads TGTGCCAGCATTAGGGGGATTGAGGATACGCAGTATTTT.

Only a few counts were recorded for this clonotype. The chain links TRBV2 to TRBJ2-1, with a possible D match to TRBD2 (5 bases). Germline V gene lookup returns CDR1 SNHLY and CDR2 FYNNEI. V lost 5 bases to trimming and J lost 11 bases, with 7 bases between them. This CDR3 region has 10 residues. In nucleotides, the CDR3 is TGTGCCAGCAGTACGGGGAAGCAGTTCTTC. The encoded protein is CASSTGKQFF.